This T cell receptor beta chain was captured in a study of PD-1 blockade in classical Hodgkin lymphoma. General study points: It was reported that newly diagnosed patients had less baseline TCR diversity than healthy donors.

CDR1 and CDR2 (germline): MNHEY, SVGAGI. The CDR3 runs 14 residues. The V segment lost 2 bases and the J segment 6 bases; nucleotides outside the gene matches: 4. The sample's time point: newly diagnosed, previously untreated cHL patient sample. Comparison used PBMCs from newly diagnosed, untreated classical Hodgkin lymphoma. To note about this clone: Its specificity is not known.

Some clones are missing from TCRdb's copy, which holds only in-frame ones; the method was immunoSEQ multiplex PCR. The top ten clones hold roughly 3.9% of a sample with 17,000 or so clones, about nine tenths of them seen once. This TCR was recovered from a human donor with classical Hodgkin lymphoma. Material: peripheral blood mononuclear cells (PBMCs). The chain joins TRBV6-5 to TRBJ1-2, with TRBD1 matching over 9 bases. The CDR3 here is CASSYPGTGNGYTF. In DNA form, the CDR3 reads TGTGCCAGCAGTTACCCCGGGACAGGGAATGGCTACACCTTC.